The rows below give T cell receptor beta chains drawn from one sample of a study of CD8 T cells in ankylosing spondylitis. TCRdb reprocessed the 5' RACE reads via MiXCR and lists one record per CDR3 protein. This table has 85,000 to 90,000 distinct CDR3 sequences, under 30% appearing once. The sequenced sample consisted of blood, either unsorted or a sorted T cell fraction (not recorded which). The receptors derive from a male donor with ankylosing spondylitis or in good health (not recorded which). Both conserved end residues are part of each CDR3. Each record gives: clone size, J gene, D gene, V gene, CDR3 protein, CDR3 DNA. A D gene is named only where the DNA matches it firmly. A clone size is listed for some rows: how often the clone was seen (once, few, many), or a class if it is expanded.

abundance: few; j_gene: TRBJ2-3; d_gene: TRBD2; v_gene: TRBV20-1; CDR3aa: CSARALGSGVADTQYF; CDR3nt: TGCAGTGCTAGAGCGCTGGGTAGCGGGGTTGCAGATACGCAGTATTTT
abundance: -; j_gene: TRBJ2-1; d_gene: -; v_gene: TRBV20-1; CDR3aa: CSALTSEQFF; CDR3nt: TGCAGTGCTCTGACCAGTGAGCAGTTCTTC
abundance: few; j_gene: TRBJ2-1; d_gene: TRBD2; v_gene: TRBV20-1; CDR3aa: CSATMSPGLAESSYNEQFF; CDR3nt: TGCAGTGCCACGATGTCACCGGGACTAGCGGAGAGCTCCTACAATGAGCAGTTCTTC
abundance: -; j_gene: TRBJ2-1; d_gene: -; v_gene: TRBV11-1; CDR3aa: CASSLAKPFRGRPHEQFF; CDR3nt: TGTGCCAGCAGCTTAGCCAAACCTTTTCGTGGGAGGCCCCATGAGCAGTTCTTC
abundance: many; j_gene: TRBJ1-1; d_gene: -; v_gene: TRBV5-4; CDR3aa: CASWDPTGGTEAFF; CDR3nt: TGTGCCAGCTGGGATCCGACAGGTGGGACTGAAGCTTTCTTT
abundance: -; j_gene: TRBJ2-3; d_gene: -; v_gene: TRBV29-1; CDR3aa: CSVESTGSDTQYF; CDR3nt: TGCAGCGTTGAATCAACGGGATCCGATACGCAGTATTTT
abundance: -; j_gene: TRBJ1-1; d_gene: -; v_gene: TRBV3-1; CDR3aa: CASSQPGLVGTEAFF; CDR3nt: TGTGCCAGCAGCCAACCCGGACTAGTCGGTACTGAAGCTTTCTTT
abundance: many; j_gene: TRBJ2-2; d_gene: -; v_gene: TRBV5-1; CDR3aa: CASSANTGELFF; CDR3nt: TGCGCCAGCAGTGCGAACACCGGGGAGCTGTTTTTT
abundance: few; j_gene: TRBJ2-7; d_gene: -; v_gene: TRBV20-1; CDR3aa: CSARDSGSLSSYEQYF; CDR3nt: TGCAGTGCTAGAGATTCCGGCAGCTTAAGCTCCTACGAGCAGTACTTC
abundance: many; j_gene: TRBJ2-1; d_gene: TRBD1; v_gene: TRBV5-1; CDR3aa: CASSSGQGSDEQFF; CDR3nt: TGCGCCAGCAGCTCCGGACAGGGGTCGGATGAGCAGTTCTTC
abundance: few; j_gene: TRBJ2-1; d_gene: -; v_gene: TRBV7-3; CDR3aa: CASSFGVNEQFF; CDR3nt: TGTGCCAGCAGCTTCGGCGTCAATGAGCAGTTCTTC
abundance: -; j_gene: TRBJ1-5; d_gene: -; v_gene: TRBV5-3; CDR3aa: CASSLAASLMVQPQHF; CDR3nt: TGTGCCAGCAGCTTGGCGGCAAGTCTTATGGTACAGCCCCAGCATTTT
abundance: few; j_gene: TRBJ2-3; d_gene: TRBD1; v_gene: TRBV27; CDR3aa: CASSLTGGDTDTQYF; CDR3nt: TGTGCCAGCAGTTTGACAGGGGGGGACACAGATACGCAGTATTTT
abundance: once; j_gene: TRBJ2-1; d_gene: -; v_gene: TRBV29-1; CDR3aa: CSVAGRGARYNEQFF; CDR3nt: TGCAGCGTCGCAGGGAGGGGGGCTCGGTACAATGAGCAGTTCTTC
abundance: -; j_gene: TRBJ2-2; d_gene: TRBD2; v_gene: TRBV6-1; CDR3aa: CASAFSGSGTGELFF; CDR3nt: TGTGCCAGCGCATTTAGCGGGAGTGGCACCGGGGAGCTGTTTTTT
abundance: few; j_gene: TRBJ2-1; d_gene: -; v_gene: TRBV7-6; CDR3aa: CASSTDSYNEQFF; CDR3nt: TGTGCCAGCAGCACGGACAGCTACAATGAGCAGTTCTTC
abundance: -; j_gene: TRBJ2-1; d_gene: TRBD1; v_gene: TRBV6-4; CDR3aa: CASSEQGGGNEQFF; CDR3nt: TGTGCCAGCAGTGAACAGGGGGGCGGCAATGAGCAGTTCTTC
abundance: -; j_gene: TRBJ1-5; d_gene: TRBD1; v_gene: TRBV19; CDR3aa: CASSDRARNQPQHF; CDR3nt: TGTGCCAGTTCGGACAGGGCGCGCAATCAGCCCCAGCATTTT
abundance: -; j_gene: TRBJ2-5; d_gene: TRBD2; v_gene: TRBV11-1; CDR3aa: CASSLAGRQETQYF; CDR3nt: TGTGCCAGCAGTTTAGCGGGACGACAAGAGACCCAGTACTTC
abundance: few; j_gene: TRBJ2-1; d_gene: TRBD2; v_gene: TRBV28; CDR3aa: CASSPGSGGPSDEQFF; CDR3nt: TGTGCCAGCAGCCCAGGGAGCGGGGGGCCGTCGGATGAGCAGTTCTTC
abundance: -; j_gene: TRBJ1-2; d_gene: TRBD1; v_gene: TRBV20-1; CDR3aa: CSARAPGQGAYGYTF; CDR3nt: TGCAGTGCTAGGGCCCCGGGACAGGGGGCCTATGGCTACACCTTC
abundance: few; j_gene: TRBJ1-1; d_gene: -; v_gene: TRBV5-1; CDR3aa: CASSLDGRVSGTEAFF; CDR3nt: TGCGCCAGCAGCTTGGACGGACGGGTATCGGGAACTGAAGCTTTCTTT
abundance: -; j_gene: TRBJ1-3; d_gene: -; v_gene: TRBV6-2/TRBV6-3; CDR3aa: CASSSMDTIYF; CDR3nt: TGTGCCAGCAGCTCAATGGACACCATATATTTT
abundance: few; j_gene: TRBJ2-5; d_gene: TRBD1; v_gene: TRBV29-1; CDR3aa: CSVGQGAQETQYF; CDR3nt: TGCAGCGTTGGGCAGGGGGCCCAAGAGACCCAGTACTTC
abundance: many; j_gene: TRBJ1-1; d_gene: -; v_gene: TRBV5-6; CDR3aa: CASSLGPGANTEAFF; CDR3nt: TGTGCCAGCAGCTTGGGGCCGGGGGCTAACACTGAAGCTTTCTTT
abundance: -; j_gene: TRBJ2-2; d_gene: TRBD1; v_gene: TRBV20-1; CDR3aa: CSARDRVYTGELFF; CDR3nt: TGCAGTGCTAGGGACAGGGTATACACCGGGGAGCTGTTTTTT
abundance: few; j_gene: TRBJ2-2; d_gene: -; v_gene: TRBV5-1; CDR3aa: CASSLVKGNTGELFF; CDR3nt: TGCGCCAGCAGCTTGGTTAAGGGTAACACCGGGGAGCTGTTTTTT
abundance: -; j_gene: TRBJ2-4; d_gene: TRBD1; v_gene: TRBV7-9; CDR3aa: CASSLGQILAKNIQYF; CDR3nt: TGTGCCAGCAGCCTGGGACAGATTCTAGCCAAAAACATTCAGTACTTC
abundance: few; j_gene: TRBJ1-1; d_gene: -; v_gene: TRBV7-9; CDR3aa: CASSLGWDTEAFF; CDR3nt: TGTGCCAGCAGCTTAGGTTGGGACACTGAAGCTTTCTTT
abundance: few; j_gene: TRBJ2-3; d_gene: -; v_gene: TRBV4-2; CDR3aa: CASSQELPRTDTQYF; CDR3nt: TGTGCCAGCAGCCAAGAGTTACCCCGCACAGATACGCAGTATTTT
abundance: few; j_gene: TRBJ2-1; d_gene: -; v_gene: TRBV20-1; CDR3aa: CSARDVSGAEYNEQFF; CDR3nt: TGCAGTGCTAGAGATGTTTCAGGGGCTGAGTACAATGAGCAGTTCTTC
abundance: -; j_gene: TRBJ2-7; d_gene: TRBD1; v_gene: TRBV7-6; CDR3aa: CASSLGGQGVVEQYF; CDR3nt: TGTGCCAGCAGCTTGGGGGGACAGGGGGTTGTCGAGCAGTACTTC
abundance: -; j_gene: TRBJ2-5; d_gene: -; v_gene: TRBV5-6; CDR3aa: CASRFGLLHGETQYF; CDR3nt: TGTGCCAGCAGGTTCGGACTTCTCCATGGGGAGACCCAGTACTTC
abundance: -; j_gene: TRBJ2-1; d_gene: TRBD2; v_gene: TRBV11-2; CDR3aa: CASSLSRLAGVNEQFF; CDR3nt: TGTGCCAGCAGCCTATCTCGACTAGCGGGAGTCAATGAGCAGTTCTTC
abundance: -; j_gene: TRBJ1-5; d_gene: -; v_gene: TRBV20-1; CDR3aa: CSALSGRGSNQPQHF; CDR3nt: TGCAGTGCTTTGAGCGGCAGAGGAAGCAATCAGCCCCAGCATTTT
abundance: -; j_gene: TRBJ1-2; d_gene: -; v_gene: TRBV20-1; CDR3aa: CSAREEMAWSYTF; CDR3nt: TGCAGTGCTAGAGAAGAGATGGCTTGGAGCTACACCTTC
abundance: few; j_gene: TRBJ1-5; d_gene: -; v_gene: TRBV5-5; CDR3aa: CASSFESNQPQHF; CDR3nt: TGTGCCAGCAGCTTTGAGAGCAATCAGCCCCAGCATTTT
abundance: -; j_gene: TRBJ2-5; d_gene: -; v_gene: TRBV20-1; CDR3aa: CSAPFPGTEETQYF; CDR3nt: TGCAGTGCTCCTTTTCCAGGGACCGAAGAGACCCAGTACTTC
abundance: -; j_gene: TRBJ2-1; d_gene: TRBD2; v_gene: TRBV7-8; CDR3aa: CASLKPGLAGVDEQFF; CDR3nt: TGTGCCAGCCTTAAGCCGGGACTAGCGGGAGTGGATGAGCAGTTCTTC
abundance: -; j_gene: TRBJ1-5; d_gene: -; v_gene: TRBV20-1; CDR3aa: CSAPTQGGRGQPQHF; CDR3nt: TGCAGTGCTCCAACCCAGGGAGGTCGGGGTCAGCCCCAGCATTTT
abundance: many; j_gene: TRBJ1-1; d_gene: -; v_gene: TRBV29-1; CDR3aa: CSGGATGGFTEAFF; CDR3nt: TGCAGCGGGGGGGCGACAGGTGGGTTCACTGAAGCTTTCTTT
abundance: -; j_gene: TRBJ2-1; d_gene: -; v_gene: TRBV7-3; CDR3aa: CASSRISDSEQFF; CDR3nt: TGTGCCAGCAGCCGAATTAGTGATAGTGAGCAGTTCTTC
abundance: -; j_gene: TRBJ2-2; d_gene: -; v_gene: TRBV20-1; CDR3aa: CSAGRQANTGELFF; CDR3nt: TGCAGTGCTGGGAGACAAGCGAACACCGGGGAGCTGTTTTTT
abundance: many; j_gene: TRBJ2-5; d_gene: TRBD1; v_gene: TRBV29-1; CDR3aa: CSVRDRVAETQYF; CDR3nt: TGCAGCGTTCGGGACAGGGTAGCGGAGACCCAGTACTTC
abundance: -; j_gene: TRBJ2-1; d_gene: TRBD2; v_gene: TRBV5-1; CDR3aa: CASSSWTRSDEQFF; CDR3nt: TGCGCCAGCAGCTCATGGACTAGATCTGATGAGCAGTTCTTC
abundance: -; j_gene: TRBJ2-1; d_gene: -; v_gene: TRBV4-2; CDR3aa: CASSQVRSMGHNEQFF; CDR3nt: TGTGCCAGCAGCCAAGTGAGGTCGATGGGGCACAATGAGCAGTTCTTC
abundance: -; j_gene: TRBJ1-4; d_gene: TRBD1; v_gene: TRBV7-2; CDR3aa: CASSWDSYNSNEKLFF; CDR3nt: TGTGCCAGCAGCTGGGACAGCTACAATTCTAATGAAAAACTGTTTTTT
abundance: few; j_gene: TRBJ2-2; d_gene: TRBD1; v_gene: TRBV20-1; CDR3aa: CSASPGQGVFGELFF; CDR3nt: TGCAGTGCTAGTCCGGGACAGGGGGTCTTCGGGGAGCTGTTTTTT
abundance: few; j_gene: TRBJ2-3; d_gene: TRBD2; v_gene: TRBV7-9; CDR3aa: CASRPTSGGADTQYF; CDR3nt: TGTGCCAGCAGACCAACTAGCGGGGGGGCAGATACGCAGTATTTT
abundance: few; j_gene: TRBJ2-2; d_gene: -; v_gene: TRBV11-2; CDR3aa: CASSRATPVAAGELFF; CDR3nt: TGTGCCAGCAGCCGAGCCACCCCCGTAGCCGCCGGGGAGCTGTTTTTT
abundance: -; j_gene: TRBJ2-7; d_gene: TRBD2; v_gene: TRBV5-1; CDR3aa: CASSLRSSGAYEQYF; CDR3nt: TGCGCCAGCAGCTTGCGGTCTAGCGGGGCCTACGAGCAGTACTTC